A selection of T cell receptor beta chains follows, all from one sample in a study of shared clonotypes between healthy human individuals. TCRdb's table, derived via immunoSEQ multiplex PCR, lists solely in-frame clones and lacks some. The sample lists 550,000 to 700,000 clones, around 73% occurring once. Sequencing was performed on memory CD4+ T cells sorted from blood. Source of these receptors: a woman aged 25 to 39 in good health. Both conserved end residues are part of each CDR3. Expanded clones get a size class; other rows say once, few or many, or leave the size out.

j_call	v_call	clone_size	cdr3_aa
TRBJ2-5	TRBV5-1	.	CASSLGIPETQYF
TRBJ2-5	TRBV6-6	.	CASSYSLGTDQYF
TRBJ2-2	TRBV5-4	.	CASSSTSGVNTGELFF
TRBJ2-2	TRBV5-6	few	CASSLAGDPYTGELFF
TRBJ2-7	TRBV7-9	.	CASSSYAGTSGRRNEQYF
TRBJ2-5	TRBV15	.	CATSHSSDWKQLETQYF
TRBJ1-2	TRBV27	.	CASRSPITGNYGYTF
TRBJ2-1	TRBV19	.	CASKDSFSYNEQFF
TRBJ2-7	TRBV18	.	CASSPQTRTRGQYEQYF
TRBJ2-5	TRBV10-2	.	CASSGDRVVETQYF
TRBJ1-1	TRBV11-2	.	CASSSTVAFF
TRBJ2-5	TRBV7-2	once	CASSLMPPGLAGQETQYF
TRBJ1-5	TRBV2	.	CASSERDRTVGNQPQHF
TRBJ1-1	TRBV18	.	CASSTRGTGAVNTEAFF
TRBJ2-7	TRBV7-2	.	CASSLDPSRYYEQYF
TRBJ2-4	TRBV18	.	CASSRQELAKNIQYF
TRBJ2-3	TRBV7-9	.	CAATSGSQNTDTQYF
TRBJ2-3	TRBV7-2	.	CASSLTAGAVGF
TRBJ1-3	TRBV19	.	CATYNRAFGNTIYF
TRBJ2-7	TRBV29-1	once	CSALNRDRTYEQYF
TRBJ2-3	TRBV28	.	CASSATGQGGDTQYF
TRBJ2-2	TRBV5-1	.	CASSFGTEGTGELFF
TRBJ2-7	TRBV10-3	.	CAIRVKGLARYEQYF
TRBJ1-1	TRBV2	.	CASSEYRRGTEAFF
TRBJ1-1	TRBV6-5	.	CASRGQGGGTEAFF
TRBJ2-2	TRBV19	few	CASSIPGTVATGELFF
TRBJ1-1	TRBV2	few	CASSGSQAFTEAFF
TRBJ2-7	TRBV5-4	.	CASSLRQGSYEQYF
TRBJ1-1	TRBV29-1	few	CSVENTEAFF
TRBJ2-1	TRBV15	.	CATSRDGGRGEQFF
TRBJ1-1	TRBV11-3	once	CASGRSNTEAFF
TRBJ1-2	TRBV5-8	.	CASTPWGGMNGYTF
TRBJ2-2	TRBV23-1	.	CASTRGTGGDTGELFF
TRBJ1-4	TRBV6-6	.	CASTDRRDEKLFF
TRBJ2-5	TRBV7-2	.	CASSLNTLLQETQYF
TRBJ2-2	TRBV19	.	CASSVSGTNTGELFF
TRBJ2-1	TRBV2	.	CASSGRSYNEQFF
TRBJ2-3	TRBV29-1	once	CSVAMTSSDTQYF
TRBJ1-2	TRBV7-2	few	CASSLYQEVYGYTF
TRBJ2-3	TRBV30	.	CAWSVVPSTDTQYF
TRBJ2-7	TRBV11-2	.	CASSLTGGGRIGEQYF
TRBJ2-7	TRBV28	.	CASSPSWSNPPYEQYF
TRBJ2-1	TRBV28	.	CASRPTGRVGNEQFF
TRBJ2-7	TRBV28	.	CASSGGGTHEQYF
TRBJ1-5	TRBV19	.	CASSIGTPYSNQPQHF
TRBJ1-1	TRBV11-2	.	CASSLVQGVTEAFF
TRBJ2-7	TRBV7-2	.	CASSPGLAGGVQYF
TRBJ2-2	TRBV6-1	.	CASKMNTGELFF
TRBJ2-7	TRBV28	.	CASSLYPSGAYEQYF
TRBJ2-2	TRBV27	.	CASSLYLQVGELFF
TRBJ1-1	TRBV13	.	CASSLTGTRYPRGTEAFF
TRBJ2-7	TRBV28	.	CASSGDGQALVEQYF
TRBJ2-7	TRBV6-5	.	CASSYGAGTEQYF
TRBJ2-5	TRBV5-1	.	CASRALAGVEETQYF
TRBJ2-7	TRBV27	.	CASSLAGSYEQYF
TRBJ2-7	TRBV6-1	once	CASRVLTGRYEQYF